One and the same sample provided the 18 T cell receptor beta chains below, sequenced in a study of cytotoxic CD8 clonotypes in ibrutinib-treated CLL. TCRdb's copy holds only in-frame clones and misses some; the assay was immunoSEQ multiplex PCR. Among approximately 150,000 clones listed, approximately 80% were seen once. The material was PBMCs, obtained after 12 months of ibrutinib treatment. These receptor sequences come from a human donor with chronic lymphocytic leukemia.

V usage is TRBV9 and J usage is TRBJ1-1; perhaps TRBD1 as D (5 bases). Germline assignment: CDR1 SGDLS and CDR2 YYNGEE. V lost 3 bases and J 4 bases, leaving 10 bases between the germline ends. This CDR3 comprises 13 residues. As DNA, the CDR3 is TGTGCCAGCAGCGCCGGGGGGGGCACTGAAGCTTTCTTT. It encodes CASSAGGGTEAFF.

The CDR3 region has the DNA TGCGCCAGCAGCCGACCGGATACTCACTATGGCTACACCTTC. The encoded protein is CASSRPDTHYGYTF. This chain uses TRBV4-1 with TRBJ1-2, with D uncertain. The V and J ends lost 4 bases and 3 bases respectively, with 12 bases between them. The CDR3 is 14 amino acids. Germline CDR1 is MGHRA and CDR2 is YSYEKL.

The genes are TRBV28 and TRBJ1-3; D may be TRBD1 (5 bases). The CDR3 totals 17 residues. V lost 5 bases to trimming and J lost 0 bases, with 17 bases between them. CDR1 is MDHEN and CDR2 is SYDVKM in the germline V gene. The DNA of the CDR3 is TGTGCCAGCAGTCCATTTGGTAGAGACAGCTCTGGAAACACCATATATTTT. Amino acids: CASSPFGRDSSGNTIYF.

The rearrangement joins TRBV2 to TRBJ1-5; the D gene is possibly TRBD1 (5 bases). Trimming took off 1 base at V and 5 bases at J, with 12 bases between the two ends. Germline assignment: CDR1 SNHLY and CDR2 FYNNEI. The CDR3 is made up of 15 amino acids. The DNA of the CDR3 is TGTGCCAGCAGTGAAGGTGGACACATTTATCAGCCCCAGCATTTT. Residues: CASSEGGHIYQPQHF. Filled out from reference TRBV2 and TRBJ1-5, the complete variable domain reads EPEVTQTPSHQVTQMGQEVILRCVPISNHLYFYWYRQILGQKVEFLVSFYNNEISEKSEIFDDQFSVERPDGSNFTLKIRSTKLEDSAMYFCASSEGGHIYQPQHFGDGTRLSIL.

This clone was counted a few times. V is TRBV5-6 and J is TRBJ1-1; 12 positions match TRBD1. This CDR3 has 15 residues. V shed 1 base, J shed 5 bases, and the junction held 3 bases outside the gene matches. Germline V CDR1 and CDR2: SGHDT, YYEEEE. CDR3 in DNA: TGTGCCAGCAGCTTGTGGGACAGGGGGCCAACTGAAGCTTTCTTT. Its protein is CASSLWDRGPTEAFF.

The rearrangement links TRBV29-1 to TRBJ2-5; TRBD2 matches 7 bases. Germline V lookup: CDR1 SQVTM, CDR2 ANQGSEA. The V segment lost 7 bases and the J segment 9 bases; nucleotides outside the gene matches: 20. This CDR3 has 15 residues. CDR3 bases: TGCAGCGCCTCGTTGGGCGGGAGCGCCGATGAGCCCCAGTACTTC. It yields the protein CSASLGGSADEPQYF.

This clone has just a few counts. The V gene is TRBV30, the J gene TRBJ2-7; 7 positions agree with TRBD2. The V segment lost 0 bases and the J segment 2 bases; nucleotides outside the gene matches: 4. The germline gives CDR1 GTSNPN, CDR2 SVGIG (reference sequence). The CDR3 is made up of 14 amino acids. The CDR3 sequence is CAWSVGGSAYEQYF. The CDR3 DNA follows: TGTGCCTGGAGTGTCGGCGGGAGCGCCTACGAGCAGTACTTC.

The chain links TRBV2 to TRBJ1-3; D is ambiguous. Germline loops: CDR1 SNHLY, CDR2 FYNNEI. The CDR3 has 12 amino acids. Trimming stripped 9 bases from V and 0 bases from J, with 6 bases between. CDR3 protein: CASSPSGNTIYF. The CDR3 DNA sequence: TGTGCCAGTTCCCCCTCTGGAAACACCATATATTTT.

This clone has more than one count but fewer than ten. The J gene is TRBJ2-2, the V gene TRBV29-1; D is undetermined. Germline V gene sequence: CDR1 SQVTM, CDR2 ANQGSEA. V lost 1 base to trimming and J lost 5 bases, with 8 bases between them. The CDR3 totals 13 residues. CDR3 sequence (DNA): TGCAGCGTTGAAGTAGGAGTTACCGGGGAGCTGTTTTTT. Its protein is CSVEVGVTGELFF.

The genes are TRBV21-1 and TRBJ2-3; TRBD2, the D gene given by the table, was not confirmed from the DNA. TRBV21-1 is reported as a pseudogene. CDR3 length: 19 amino acids. CDR3: CASSKGRRWLSGSTDTQYF. CDR3 coding DNA: TGTGCCAGCAGCAAAGGTAGGCGGTGGCTTAGCGGGAGCACAGATACGCAGTATTTT.

This chain connects TRBV11-2 to TRBJ2-7; tentative D call: TRBD2 (6 bases). There are 14 residues in the CDR3. Trimming removed 5 bases from V and 1 base from J, with 12 bases in between. Germline V CDR1 and CDR2: SGHAT, FQNNGV. CDR3 residues: CASSDFGGSYEQYF. CDR3 in DNA: TGTGCCAGCAGCGACTTTGGGGGGTCCTACGAGCAGTACTTC. Using reference TRBV11-2 and TRBJ2-7 for the parts outside the CDR3, the full variable domain is EAGVAQSPRYKIIEKRQSVAFWCNPISGHATLYWYQQILGQGPKLLIQFQNNGVVDDSQLPKDRFSAERLKGVDSTLKIQPAKLEDSAVYLCASSDFGGSYEQYFGPGTRLTVT.

The CDR3 sequence is CASSQVTSDGGTQYF. For the CDR3, the DNA is TGCGCCAGCAGCCAAGTTACTAGCGACGGCGGGACCCAGTACTTC. V usage is TRBV4-3 and J usage is TRBJ2-5; 7 bases agree with TRBD2. Germline-derived CDR1 and CDR2 are LGHNA and YSLEER. V lost 1 base to trimming and J lost 7 bases; unmatched junction nucleotides: 9. This CDR3 comprises 15 residues.

The rearrangement links TRBV6-1 to TRBJ2-7; no clear D. The germline V gene has CDR1 MNHNS and CDR2 SASEGT. This CDR3 comprises 15 residues. Trimming took 7 bases from V and 1 from J, leaving 17 bases between them. The CDR3 protein is CASTGSHLASYEQYF. CDR3 nucleotide sequence: TGTGCCAGCACCGGGTCCCACCTCGCATCCTACGAGCAGTACTTC.

V gene TRBV7-2 combines with J gene TRBJ1-3, with 9 bases lining up with TRBD1. CDR3 length: 18 amino acids. The junction had 11 bases not matched to a gene; V was cut back by 1 base and J by 4 bases. Germline CDR1 is SGHTA and CDR2 is FQGNSA. DNA of the CDR3: TGTGCCAGCAGCTTAGGGCTCAAGACAGGGGGGTTGGGAAACACCATATATTTT. This encodes CASSLGLKTGGLGNTIYF.

The V call is TRBV28, the J call TRBJ2-7; unclear D gene. V lost 7 bases, J lost 2 bases, and 12 bases lay in between. This CDR3 is built from 13 residues. Per the germline V gene, CDR1 is MDHEN and CDR2 is SYDVKM. The CDR3 loop is CASTRFGPYEQYF. The CDR3 DNA is TGTGCCAGCACCCGATTCGGGCCCTACGAGCAGTACTTC.

The CDR3 protein is CAISERGGLIQGTDTQYF. The CDR3 nucleotides read TGTGCCATCAGTGAGCGAGGGGGACTTATCCAGGGCACAGATACGCAGTATTTT. The chain couples TRBV10-3 to TRBJ2-3; D may match TRBD1 or TRBD2 (6 bases each). V was shortened by 2 bases and J by 1 base, with 19 bases between the two germline ends. Germline lookup yields CDR1 ENHRY and CDR2 SYGVKD. The CDR3 is 18 residues long.

The V call is TRBV5-4, the J call TRBJ2-3; 8 bases are a match to TRBD1. Germline CDR1 is SGHNT and CDR2 is YYREEE (reference sequence). V dropped 4 bases and J dropped 1; count of bases not matched to a gene: 2. The CDR3 runs 14 residues. CDR3 bases: TGTGCCAGCAGCCCGACAGGGGGCACAGATACGCAGTATTTT. Its translation is CASSPTGGTDTQYF.

The chain uses TRBV12-5 and TRBJ2-2; 11 bases fit TRBD1. The CDR3 totals 16 residues. CDR1 is LGHNT, CDR2 FRNRAP, per germline. The trim removed 2 bases at V and 6 bases at J, leaving 5 bases unmatched. The CDR3, as DNA: TGTGCTAGTGGTTTGTCACCGGGACAGGGGGCCGGGGAGCTGTTTTTT. Its translation: CASGLSPGQGAGELFF.